The sequence of this T cell receptor (beta chain) was determined in a study of shared clonotypes between healthy human individuals. Study summary: The cohort had a couple of women and three men, ages 18 to 49.

The donor cohort consisted entirely of Caucasian adults residing in Nashville, Tennessee. Sequenced by immunoSEQ multiplex PCR; TCRdb stores in-frame clones only, minus some. The table records around 430,000 clones, roughly 77% of them present only once. The specimen sequenced was PBMCs. The receptor was isolated from a woman aged 40 to 50 in good health. Some clones in this sample may be carry-over from other donors' samples.

The CDR3 sequence is CASSLGAVRPRNEQFF. As DNA, the CDR3 is TGCGCCAGCAGCTTGGGTGCGGTTCGGCCCCGAAATGAGCAGTTCTTC. V usage is TRBV5-1 and J usage is TRBJ2-1, with no clear D. Germline values: CDR1 SGHRS, CDR2 YFSETQ. There are 16 residues in the CDR3. The V and J ends lost 0 bases and 7 bases respectively, with 17 bases between them.